These 11 T cell receptor beta chains share one sample of origin, sequenced in a study of cytomegalovirus exposure and HLA in healthy donors. Method: immunoSEQ multiplex PCR; TCRdb's copy keeps in-frame clones and lacks some. Among about 260,000 clones listed, less than 95% were seen once. Sequencing used PBMCs. Receptor source: a woman aged 25 to 45 in good health and CMV-seronegative.

The chain joins TRBV6-5 to TRBJ2-7; 7 bases align to TRBD2. This CDR3 is 14 amino acids long. The trim removed 6 bases at V and 3 bases at J, leaving 8 bases unmatched. The germline gives CDR1 MNHEY, CDR2 SVGAGI. CDR3 loop: CASSNLAGLYEQYF. CDR3 nucleotide sequence: TGTGCCAGCAGCAACTTAGCGGGTCTCTACGAGCAGTACTTC.

The V and J genes are TRBV5-1 and TRBJ2-3, with a possible D match to TRBD1 (5 bases). V was cut by 0 bases and J by 4 bases, with 12 bases left in between. The CDR3 consists of 15 residues. Germline V gene sequence: CDR1 SGHRS, CDR2 YFSETQ. The DNA of the CDR3 is TGCGCCAGCAGCTTGGTTCCAGGGAACCCAGATACGCAGTATTTT. It yields the protein CASSLVPGNPDTQYF.

Comments on this clone: One end of the junction fails to match germline, which may point to a read error. The chain is built from TRBV5-1 and TRBJ2-5, with D tentatively TRBD2 (6 bases). The length of the CDR3 is 13 residues. In germline, CDR1 is SGHRS, CDR2 YFSETQ. This chain's CDR3 is CASRGDSQGTQYF. CDR3 coding DNA: TGCGCCAGCAGGGGGGACTCCCAAGGGACCCAGTACTTC.

The genes are TRBV6-6 and TRBJ2-7, with D tentatively TRBD1 or TRBD2 (5 bases each). The V gene lost 0 bases and the J gene lost 7 bases, with 19 bases spanning the gap. CDR3 length: 16 amino acids. Germline CDR1 is MNHNY and CDR2 is SVGAGI (reference sequence). The CDR3 DNA reads as TGTGCCAGCAGTTACTCGAGACGGGACGGCCCGGGAGAGCAGTACTTC. This codes for CASSYSRRDGPGEQYF.

J is TRBJ2-7 and V is TRBV7-9, with D possibly matching TRBD1 (6 bases). This CDR3 has 15 residues. Germline CDR1 and CDR2: SEHNR and FQNEAQ (reference sequence). Deletions cut 5 bases from V and 5 bases from J, with 19 bases between. The chain's CDR3 is CASSQGQSGVDEQYF. CDR3 coding DNA: TGTGCCAGCAGCCAAGGGCAGTCAGGGGTCGACGAGCAGTACTTC.

The rearrangement joins TRBV5-1 to TRBJ1-5; a possible D gene is TRBD1 (5 bases). The CDR3 runs to 15 residues. V lost 1 base, J lost 0 bases, and 8 bases lay in between. Germline-derived CDR1 and CDR2 are SGHRS and YFSETQ. CDR3 nucleotides: TGCGCCAGCAGCTTGTCCGGGGCTAGCAATCAGCCCCAGCATTTT. Translating gives CASSLSGASNQPQHF. Using reference TRBV5-1 and TRBJ1-5 for the parts outside the CDR3, the full variable domain is KAGVTQTPRYLIKTRGQQVTLSCSPISGHRSVSWYQQTPGQGLQFLFEYFSETQRNKGNFPGRFSGRQFSNSRSEMNVSTLELGDSALYLCASSLSGASNQPQHFGDGTRLSIL.

V gene TRBV18 combines with J gene TRBJ2-1; TRBD2 might be the D (7 bases). V lost 3 bases, J lost 4 bases, and 19 bases lay in between. This CDR3 is 17 amino acids long. Germline assignment: CDR1 KGHSH and CDR2 LQKENI. The CDR3 sequence is CASSPLGGGAMYNEQFF. In nucleotides, the CDR3 is TGTGCCAGCTCACCTCTTGGTGGGGGGGCCATGTACAATGAGCAGTTCTTC.

The chain couples TRBV5-4 to TRBJ1-2; maybe TRBD1 (6 bases). This CDR3 is built from 15 residues. V lost 0 bases to trimming and J lost 0 bases, with 9 bases between them. Germline lookup yields CDR1 SGHNT and CDR2 YYREEE (reference sequence). CDR3 region: CASSLVGGTNYGYTF. CDR3 bases: TGTGCCAGCAGCTTGGTAGGGGGGACTAACTATGGCTACACCTTC. Based on the CDR3 plus reference TRBV5-4 and TRBJ1-2, the full variable domain is ETGVTQSPTHLIKTRGQQVTLRCSSQSGHNTVSWYQQALGQGPQFIFQYYREEENGRGNFPPRFSGLQFPNYSSELNVNALELDDSALYLCASSLVGGTNYGYTFGSGTRLTVV.

J is TRBJ1-5 and V is TRBV2; D might be TRBD1 (5 bases). Germline V lookup: CDR1 SNHLY, CDR2 FYNNEI. V was cut by 5 bases and J by 2 bases, with 13 bases left in between. CDR3 length equals 15 residues. CDR3 protein: CASSSGFGGNQPQHF. CDR3 nucleotides: TGTGCCAGCAGTTCAGGGTTTGGAGGCAATCAGCCCCAGCATTTT. Supplemented by reference TRBV2 and TRBJ1-5, the full variable domain reads EPEVTQTPSHQVTQMGQEVILRCVPISNHLYFYWYRQILGQKVEFLVSFYNNEISEKSEIFDDQFSVERPDGSNFTLKIRSTKLEDSAMYFCASSSGFGGNQPQHFGDGTRLSIL.

This clone was recorded only once. The rearrangement links TRBV2 to TRBJ2-1; 8 bases map to TRBD2. The CDR3 runs to 14 residues. Germline values: CDR1 SNHLY, CDR2 FYNNEI. With 4 bases clipped from V and 9 bases from J, the junction kept 8 bases outside the gene matches. The CDR3 DNA is TGTGCCAGCAGTGCCCAGCGGGAGACTGCTGAGCAGTTCTTC. Translating it yields CASSAQRETAEQFF.

This CDR3 reads CASSHAGNEQFF. In DNA form, the CDR3 reads TGTGCCAGCAGCCACGCTGGCAATGAGCAGTTCTTC. The rearrangement links TRBV7-9 to TRBJ2-1, with D hard to call. CDR1 and CDR2 (germline): SEHNR, FQNEAQ (reference sequence). Trimming left V 5 bases short and J 6 bases short, with 8 bases between. CDR3 length: 12 residues.